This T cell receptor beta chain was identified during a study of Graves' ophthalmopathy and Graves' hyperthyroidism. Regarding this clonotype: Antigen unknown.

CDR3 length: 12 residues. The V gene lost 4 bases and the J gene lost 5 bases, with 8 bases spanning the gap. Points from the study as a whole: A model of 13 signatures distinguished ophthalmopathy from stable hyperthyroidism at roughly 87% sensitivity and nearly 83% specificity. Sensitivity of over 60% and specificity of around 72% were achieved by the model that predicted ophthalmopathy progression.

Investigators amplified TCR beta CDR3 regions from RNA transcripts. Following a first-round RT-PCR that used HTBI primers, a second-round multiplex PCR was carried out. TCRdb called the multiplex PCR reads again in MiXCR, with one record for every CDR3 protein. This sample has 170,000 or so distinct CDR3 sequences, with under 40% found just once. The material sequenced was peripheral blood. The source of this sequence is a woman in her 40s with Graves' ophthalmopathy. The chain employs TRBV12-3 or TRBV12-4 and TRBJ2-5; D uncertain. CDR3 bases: TGTGCCAGCAGTTACTACGGCGAGACCCAGTACTTC. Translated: CASSYYGETQYF.